Listed below are T cell receptor beta chains from one sample, sequenced in a study of blood T cell repertoires in COVID-19. Sequencing was performed with immunoSEQ multiplex PCR; in TCRdb, only in-frame clones are kept and a portion is missing. The profile shows tens of thousands of clones, roughly 82% of them singletons. The sample was peripheral blood. The receptors come from a human donor in a cohort sampled during active COVID-19. CDR3s leave out the opening cysteine and the closing phenylalanine or tryptophan. The order of the fields is CDR3 length, V gene, CDR3 protein.

cdr3_length: 11; v_call: TRBV5-6; cdr3_aa: ASSRGSSTEAF
cdr3_length: 15; v_call: TRBV7-2; cdr3_aa: ASSLRAGPLTYQPQH
cdr3_length: 14; v_call: TRBV7-8; cdr3_aa: ASSLVVFRPVETQY
cdr3_length: 12; v_call: TRBV6-5; cdr3_aa: ASTARRGGTEAF
cdr3_length: 13; v_call: TRBV24-1; cdr3_aa: ATSLAGAPTNEQF
cdr3_length: 11; v_call: TRBV28; cdr3_aa: ASNPGDGNTIY
cdr3_length: 11; v_call: TRBV7-2; cdr3_aa: ASSLAGISEQY
cdr3_length: 12; v_call: TRBV2; cdr3_aa: ASSPGTSEREQF
cdr3_length: 10; v_call: TRBV10-3; cdr3_aa: AIGNSNYGYT
cdr3_length: 17; v_call: TRBV6-2/TRBV6-3; cdr3_aa: ASSVGLAGGPRGFYEQY
cdr3_length: 11; v_call: TRBV19; cdr3_aa: ASMTGQGYGYT
cdr3_length: 12; v_call: TRBV2; cdr3_aa: ASSVGRGNQPQH
cdr3_length: 13; v_call: TRBV5-1; cdr3_aa: ASSLNSGSSYEQY
cdr3_length: 12; v_call: TRBV19; cdr3_aa: ASSIRQGAQPQH
cdr3_length: 10; v_call: TRBV11-2; cdr3_aa: ASTRGDYGYT
cdr3_length: 11; v_call: TRBV27; cdr3_aa: ASSFGINYGYT
cdr3_length: 13; v_call: TRBV6-5; cdr3_aa: ASSDDRARLYGYT